This T cell receptor beta chain was profiled in a study of T cells in Graves' hyperthyroidism and ophthalmopathy. Study outcomes and limitations: Blood also contained most expanded thyroid clonotypes above 0.001.

RNA transcripts were the template for amplifying TCR beta CDR3 regions. The TCR CDR3 was amplified in a first-round RT-PCR using the HTBI primer set. TCRdb analysed the multiplex PCR reads with MiXCR anew, one entry per CDR3 protein. The sample lists 600,000 to 800,000 distinct CDR3 sequences; 35% were seen once. The CDR3 runs 12 residues. V lost 10 bases to trimming and J lost 4 bases, with 13 bases between them. Of note for this clonotype: Its antigen is unidentified.

Graves' hyperthyroidism without ophthalmopathy progression within 18 months was termed stable. Cells are PBMCs isolated from more than 8.5 ml of fresh blood. What was sequenced was blood. The V and J genes are TRBV12-3 or TRBV12-4 and TRBJ1-1; tentative D call: TRBD1 (6 bases). This TCR came from a woman between 40 and 55 years old with Graves' hyperthyroidism. The CDR3 spells CAIRGRATEAFF. CDR3 nucleotides: TGTGCCATCAGGGGTCGGGCCACTGAAGCTTTCTTT.